The rows below give T cell receptor beta chains drawn from one sample of a study of blood T cell repertoires in COVID-19. Clones were read by immunoSEQ multiplex PCR, and TCRdb kept only the in-frame ones, dropping some. The top ten hold approximately 2.8% of the sample, which has roughly 81,000 clones, around 82% seen once. Sequencing input: peripheral blood. The source is a woman of 80 years or more with COVID-19, enrolled during active disease. The CDR3 runs from the conserved cysteine through the conserved F or W. Each record gives: J gene, clone size, V gene, D gene, CDR3 DNA, CDR3 protein. A D gene is named only where the DNA matches it firmly. Not all rows give a size; the values are once, few, many and, for expanded clones, a class.

j_gene: TRBJ2-1; abundance: few; v_gene: TRBV18; d_gene: TRBD1; CDR3nt: TGTGCCAGCTCACCAAACAGGGGTGAGCAGTTCTTC; CDR3aa: CASSPNRGEQFF
j_gene: TRBJ2-7; abundance: .; v_gene: TRBV18; d_gene: .; CDR3nt: TGTGCCAGCTCACCGTATGGGGGCTGGGAGCAGTACTTC; CDR3aa: CASSPYGGWEQYF
j_gene: TRBJ2-7; abundance: .; v_gene: TRBV30; d_gene: .; CDR3nt: TGTGCCTGGGAGGACGGGGGTTACGAGCAGTACTTC; CDR3aa: CAWEDGGYEQYF
j_gene: TRBJ2-1; abundance: .; v_gene: TRBV19; d_gene: TRBD2; CDR3nt: TGTGCCAGTAACCCACTAGCGGGGGAGATCAATGAGCAGTTCTTC; CDR3aa: CASNPLAGEINEQFF
j_gene: TRBJ2-7; abundance: .; v_gene: TRBV5-1; d_gene: .; CDR3nt: TGCGCCAGCAGCCGGGAAAGGGAATTGCGCGAGCAGTACTTC; CDR3aa: CASSRERELREQYF
j_gene: TRBJ1-1; abundance: .; v_gene: TRBV10-1; d_gene: .; CDR3nt: TGCGCCAGCAGGGCAGGGAACATGAACACTGAAGCTTTCTTT; CDR3aa: CASRAGNMNTEAFF
j_gene: TRBJ2-7; abundance: .; v_gene: TRBV19; d_gene: .; CDR3nt: TGTGCCAGTAGCCTCGACAGCTACGAGCAGTACTTC; CDR3aa: CASSLDSYEQYF
j_gene: TRBJ1-2; abundance: .; v_gene: TRBV9; d_gene: TRBD1; CDR3nt: TGTGCCAGCAGCCCCCGCGGGACAGCCTCTGATGGCTACACCTTC; CDR3aa: CASSPRGTASDGYTF
j_gene: TRBJ2-3; abundance: .; v_gene: TRBV24-1; d_gene: .; CDR3nt: TGTGCCACCAGGGGCTCTGGAGATACGCAGTATTTT; CDR3aa: CATRGSGDTQYF
j_gene: TRBJ1-4; abundance: once; v_gene: TRBV6-5; d_gene: .; CDR3nt: TGTGCCAGCAGACGGATCCAGGATATGGAAAAACTGTTTTTT; CDR3aa: CASRRIQDMEKLFF
j_gene: TRBJ1-1; abundance: .; v_gene: TRBV19; d_gene: .; CDR3nt: TGTGCCAGTAGTCCGACGGGGGACACTGAAGCTTTCTTT; CDR3aa: CASSPTGDTEAFF
j_gene: TRBJ2-1; abundance: .; v_gene: TRBV6-5; d_gene: TRBD2; CDR3nt: TGTGCCAGCACCCTAGCGGGAAACTACAATGAGCAGTTCTTC; CDR3aa: CASTLAGNYNEQFF
j_gene: TRBJ1-1; abundance: .; v_gene: TRBV20-1; d_gene: .; CDR3nt: TGCAGTGCTAGTTCCCCAGGGTCGTACACTGAAGCTTTCTTT; CDR3aa: CSASSPGSYTEAFF
j_gene: TRBJ1-1; abundance: .; v_gene: TRBV30; d_gene: .; CDR3nt: TGTGCCTGGAGTCCCGATCCGGGGAACACTGAAGCTTTCTTT; CDR3aa: CAWSPDPGNTEAFF
j_gene: TRBJ2-5; abundance: .; v_gene: TRBV7-2; d_gene: TRBD2; CDR3nt: TGTGCCAGCAGCGGCGGGGCACTAGCGGGAGCGGGCGAGACCCAGTACTTC; CDR3aa: CASSGGALAGAGETQYF
j_gene: TRBJ1-5; abundance: .; v_gene: TRBV4-1; d_gene: TRBD1; CDR3nt: TGCGCCAGCAGCCTCGGACAGGGGAACAATCAGCCCCAGCATTTT; CDR3aa: CASSLGQGNNQPQHF
j_gene: TRBJ1-5; abundance: .; v_gene: TRBV19; d_gene: TRBD1; CDR3nt: TGTGCCAGTAGTATAAAGGGACAGGGCTTTTATAGCAATCAGCCCCAGCATTTT; CDR3aa: CASSIKGQGFYSNQPQHF
j_gene: TRBJ2-7; abundance: .; v_gene: TRBV28; d_gene: TRBD2; CDR3nt: TGTGCCAGCAGTTCTTCTAGCGGGGACGCCTACGAGCAGTACTTC; CDR3aa: CASSSSSGDAYEQYF
j_gene: TRBJ2-1; abundance: few; v_gene: TRBV9; d_gene: TRBD2; CDR3nt: TGTGCCAGCAGTTATAGCGGGAGTCTCAATGAGCAGTTCTTC; CDR3aa: CASSYSGSLNEQFF
j_gene: TRBJ1-5; abundance: .; v_gene: TRBV2; d_gene: .; CDR3nt: TGTGCCAGCGCTCGACAGATTAGCAATCAGCCCCAGCATTTT; CDR3aa: CASARQISNQPQHF
j_gene: TRBJ1-2; abundance: many; v_gene: TRBV13; d_gene: .; CDR3nt: TGTGCCAGCAGCGCAACCCTAATCGACAGCACCCTCTATGGCTACACCTTC; CDR3aa: CASSATLIDSTLYGYTF
j_gene: TRBJ1-5; abundance: .; v_gene: TRBV18; d_gene: .; CDR3nt: TGTGCCAGCTCACAACTCGGCGGGAGCAATCAGCCCCAGCATTTT; CDR3aa: CASSQLGGSNQPQHF
j_gene: TRBJ1-2; abundance: .; v_gene: TRBV18; d_gene: .; CDR3nt: TGTGCCAGCTCGCCAGTGGGAGGCGGCTATGGCTACACCTTC; CDR3aa: CASSPVGGGYGYTF
j_gene: TRBJ2-6; abundance: .; v_gene: TRBV15; d_gene: .; CDR3nt: TGTGCCACCAGCAGTAGACGGGGTCAGGCCAACGTCCTGACTTTC; CDR3aa: CATSSRRGQANVLTF
j_gene: TRBJ2-7; abundance: .; v_gene: TRBV29-1; d_gene: .; CDR3nt: TGCAGCGTTGAACGCAGTGACTACGAGCAGTACTTC; CDR3aa: CSVERSDYEQYF
j_gene: TRBJ2-5; abundance: .; v_gene: TRBV18; d_gene: .; CDR3nt: TGTGCCAGCTCACCGAAGGGGGATCCGGGGACCCAGTACTTC; CDR3aa: CASSPKGDPGTQYF
j_gene: TRBJ2-5; abundance: .; v_gene: TRBV19; d_gene: .; CDR3nt: TGTGCCAGTACCCGGTCGGGGTCTTACGAGACCCAGTACTTC; CDR3aa: CASTRSGSYETQYF
j_gene: TRBJ2-7; abundance: .; v_gene: TRBV19; d_gene: .; CDR3nt: TGTGCCAGTAGCAGGGGACGGATAAGCTCCTACGAGCAGTACTTC; CDR3aa: CASSRGRISSYEQYF
j_gene: TRBJ2-3; abundance: few; v_gene: TRBV10-3; d_gene: .; CDR3nt: TGTGCCATCGGACGGGGTTGGGCAGATACGCAGTATTTT; CDR3aa: CAIGRGWADTQYF
j_gene: TRBJ2-7; abundance: .; v_gene: TRBV5-8; d_gene: TRBD2; CDR3nt: TGTGCCAGCAGCTTCTACGGGAGGGAGTACTTC; CDR3aa: CASSFYGREYF
j_gene: TRBJ2-5; abundance: .; v_gene: TRBV4-1; d_gene: TRBD1; CDR3nt: TGCGCCAGCAGCCAAGATCAGTTGACAGGGGGGGAGACCCAGTACTTC; CDR3aa: CASSQDQLTGGETQYF
j_gene: TRBJ1-1; abundance: .; v_gene: TRBV6-5; d_gene: TRBD1; CDR3nt: TGTGCCAGCAGTTGGACAGGGGGGGGCACTGAAGCTTTCTTT; CDR3aa: CASSWTGGGTEAFF
j_gene: TRBJ1-3; abundance: .; v_gene: TRBV18; d_gene: TRBD1; CDR3nt: TGTGCCAGCTCACCCCCAGGGGGACTCTCTGGAAACACCATATATTTT; CDR3aa: CASSPPGGLSGNTIYF
j_gene: TRBJ2-1; abundance: .; v_gene: TRBV29-1; d_gene: TRBD2; CDR3nt: TGCAGCGTTGAGTCTAGCGGGGGGGGCCATGAGCAGTTCTTC; CDR3aa: CSVESSGGGHEQFF
j_gene: TRBJ1-2; abundance: .; v_gene: TRBV18; d_gene: .; CDR3nt: TGTGCCAGCTCCCGACAGGACTCCGAGTATGGCTACACCTTC; CDR3aa: CASSRQDSEYGYTF
j_gene: TRBJ1-1; abundance: .; v_gene: TRBV7-2; d_gene: .; CDR3nt: TGTGCCAGCTCCCGGGGGGGGACTGAAGCTTTCTTT; CDR3aa: CASSRGGTEAFF
j_gene: TRBJ1-2; abundance: .; v_gene: TRBV18; d_gene: .; CDR3nt: TGTGCCAGCTCCCAACAGGGCAACTATGGCTACACCTTC; CDR3aa: CASSQQGNYGYTF
j_gene: TRBJ2-7; abundance: .; v_gene: TRBV29-1; d_gene: .; CDR3nt: TGCAGCGTTGAAATGGCAGGAACTCTCCCCTACGAGCAGTACTTC; CDR3aa: CSVEMAGTLPYEQYF
j_gene: TRBJ1-2; abundance: once; v_gene: TRBV2; d_gene: .; CDR3nt: TGTGCCAGCTCTGGCAGTTCCTATGGCTACACCTTC; CDR3aa: CASSGSSYGYTF
j_gene: TRBJ2-1; abundance: .; v_gene: TRBV7-3; d_gene: .; CDR3nt: TGTGCCAGCAGCGTTACTACCTACAATGAGCAGTTCTTC; CDR3aa: CASSVTTYNEQFF
j_gene: TRBJ2-7; abundance: once; v_gene: TRBV27; d_gene: TRBD1; CDR3nt: TGTGCCAGCAGTCCACAGGGGGCCGACGAGCAGTACTTC; CDR3aa: CASSPQGADEQYF
j_gene: TRBJ1-5; abundance: .; v_gene: TRBV30; d_gene: .; CDR3nt: TGTGCCTGGAGTGGGGGACTGTATCAGCCCCAGCATTTT; CDR3aa: CAWSGGLYQPQHF
j_gene: TRBJ1-5; abundance: .; v_gene: TRBV12-5; d_gene: .; CDR3nt: TGTGCTAGTGGAACTGGACATACAATGAATCAGCCCCAGCATTTT; CDR3aa: CASGTGHTMNQPQHF
j_gene: TRBJ2-3; abundance: .; v_gene: TRBV5-1; d_gene: TRBD2; CDR3nt: TGCGCCAGCAGCTTTCTGGCGGGAGTGCCAGATACGCAGTATTTT; CDR3aa: CASSFLAGVPDTQYF
j_gene: TRBJ2-1; abundance: .; v_gene: TRBV5-1; d_gene: .; CDR3nt: TGCGCCAGCAGCCCGGAGGGCAGCTCCTACAATGAGCAGTTCTTC; CDR3aa: CASSPEGSSYNEQFF
j_gene: TRBJ2-5; abundance: .; v_gene: TRBV19; d_gene: TRBD1; CDR3nt: TGTGCCAGTTGGGACAGGCGGTTCCAAGAGACCCAGTACTTC; CDR3aa: CASWDRRFQETQYF
j_gene: TRBJ2-1; abundance: once; v_gene: TRBV9; d_gene: TRBD2; CDR3nt: TGTGCCAGCGGGCAGGGCGGGGGATACAATGAGCAGTTCTTC; CDR3aa: CASGQGGGYNEQFF